The rows below give T cell receptor beta chains drawn from one sample of a study of blood T cell repertoires in COVID-19. Some clones are missing from TCRdb's copy, which holds only in-frame ones; the method was immunoSEQ multiplex PCR. There are 60,000 to 100,000 clones in the sample; around 90% occur only once, and under 6% lies in the top ten. The sample was peripheral blood. These TCRs come from a man aged 50-59 years with active COVID-19. The CDR3 runs from the conserved cysteine through the conserved F or W. A D gene is named only where the DNA matches it firmly. Not all rows give a size; the values are once, few, many and, for expanded clones, a class.

18	TRBV19	NA	TRBJ2-7	NA	TGTGCCAGTAGTATCGGGGTTGGGGGACTCACTCAACCGTACGAGCAGTACTTC	CASSIGVGGLTQPYEQYF
18	TRBV25-1	NA	TRBJ2-1	TRBD2	TGTGCCAGCAGTGTAGGGGATTATAGCGGGGGATCCTACAATGAGCAGTTCTTC	CASSVGDYSGGSYNEQFF
16	TRBV3-1/TRBV3-2	NA	TRBJ1-1	NA	TGTGCCAGCAGCCAACCACTTTTAGCGGCGGACACTGAAGCTTTCTTT	CASSQPLLAADTEAFF
15	TRBV7-2	NA	TRBJ2-7	TRBD1	TGTGCCAGCAGCTCATGGGACAGGCCCGAGTACGAGCAGTACTTC	CASSSWDRPEYEQYF
13	TRBV7-9	NA	TRBJ2-5	NA	TGTGCCAGCAGCCGAATTACTCCAGAGACCCAGTACTTC	CASSRITPETQYF
15	TRBV6-2/TRBV6-3	once	TRBJ2-2	NA	TGTGCCAGCAGCAGGCTAGGCGCGAACACCGGGGAGCTGTTTTTT	CASSRLGANTGELFF
17	TRBV7-9	NA	TRBJ2-7	TRBD2	TGTGCCAGCAGCCCGCTGGCGGGAGGCTCGAGCTCCTACGAGCAGTACTTC	CASSPLAGGSSSYEQYF
12	TRBV3-1/TRBV3-2	NA	TRBJ1-2	NA	TGTGCCAGCACCACCCGGGGTTATGGCTACACCTTC	CASTTRGYGYTF
14	TRBV2	NA	TRBJ2-1	TRBD2	TGTGCCAGCAGTGAATGGCTAGCGGAGGATGAGCAGTTCTTC	CASSEWLAEDEQFF
16	TRBV5-1	NA	TRBJ1-2	NA	TGCGCCAGCAGCTTAAGTCAAAAGACAGGCACCAATGGCTACACCTTC	CASSLSQKTGTNGYTF
16	TRBV18	once	TRBJ1-2	NA	TGTGCCAGCTCACCAGGCCAGGGCACCTCTAACTATGGCTACACCTTC	CASSPGQGTSNYGYTF
16	TRBV9	NA	TRBJ2-7	NA	TGTGCCAGCAGCGTAGGGGAAACCCGGGACTTTAACGAGCAGTACTTC	CASSVGETRDFNEQYF
15	TRBV27	once	TRBJ2-3	TRBD2	TGTGCCAGCAGTTCAGGTAGCGGGAGAGGGGATACGCAGTATTTT	CASSSGSGRGDTQYF
18	TRBV28	NA	TRBJ2-2	NA	TGTGCCAGCAGTTTAGACTTCTGGAGGGGGCAAAACACCGGGGAGCTGTTTTTT	CASSLDFWRGQNTGELFF
16	TRBV4-3	NA	TRBJ2-3	NA	TGCGCCAGCAGCCCCCGCGCTAGAGCTAGCACAGATACGCAGTATTTT	CASSPRARASTDTQYF
15	TRBV19	NA	TRBJ2-2	NA	TGTGCCAGTAGTCCCCCGCACAAGAACACCGGGGAGCTGTTTTTT	CASSPPHKNTGELFF
16	TRBV2	NA	TRBJ1-6	NA	TGTGCCAGCAGTGAGATTACCTTACTGAGGGATTCACCCCTCCACTTT	CASSEITLLRDSPLHF
15	TRBV28	NA	TRBJ2-7	NA	TGTGCCAGCAGTTTGGGGGCCCTGAGCTCCTACGAGCAGTACTTC	CASSLGALSSYEQYF
15	TRBV24-1	NA	TRBJ2-3	NA	TGTGCCACCAGTGATTTGGGGGCTGGGGCAGATACGCAGTATTTT	CATSDLGAGADTQYF
16	TRBV6-2/TRBV6-3	NA	TRBJ1-5	TRBD1	TGTGCCAGCAGTTACCGGGACAGGGATGGAAATCAGCCCCAGCATTTT	CASSYRDRDGNQPQHF
15	TRBV2	NA	TRBJ1-2	TRBD1	TGTGCCAGCAACCTAATACAGGGGGCAAGCTATGGCTACACCTTC	CASNLIQGASYGYTF
13	TRBV7-9	NA	TRBJ2-3	NA	TGTGCCAGCAGCTTAGTAGCGAGAGATACGCAGTATTTT	CASSLVARDTQYF
15	TRBV29-1	NA	TRBJ2-3	TRBD1	TGCAGCGCCGATAGGACAGGGGGCAACACAGATACGCAGTATTTT	CSADRTGGNTDTQYF
16	TRBV4-2	NA	TRBJ2-1	TRBD2	TGTGCCAGCAGCCAAGATTTAGCGGGGAGTCGCAATGAGCAGTTCTTC	CASSQDLAGSRNEQFF
15	TRBV16	NA	TRBJ2-7	TRBD1	TGTGCCAGCAGCCAACCGGGACAGGGGCTCTACGAGCAGTACTTC	CASSQPGQGLYEQYF
15	TRBV5-1	NA	TRBJ2-1	NA	TGCGCCAGCAGAAGTCAGGGGAGCTCCTACAATGAGCAGTTCTTC	CASRSQGSSYNEQFF
23	TRBV12-5	once	TRBJ2-1	TRBD2	TGTGCTAGTGGTTTGGTACCCTCGCAGGCACAAACACTCAGGGGACTAGCGGTTCGCGAGCAGTTCTTC	CASGLVPSQAQTLRGLAVREQFF
17	TRBV6-2/TRBV6-3	NA	TRBJ2-1	TRBD2	TGTGCCAGCAGTCGCCTGGGATTAGCGGGGAAATACAATGAGCAGTTCTTC	CASSRLGLAGKYNEQFF
17	TRBV4-1	NA	TRBJ2-7	TRBD1	TGCGCCAGCAGCCAAGACCTGGGACAGGGAGTTACCTACGAGCAGTACTTC	CASSQDLGQGVTYEQYF
14	TRBV7-8	NA	TRBJ1-4	NA	TGTGCCAGCAGCTTAGACATCAGGTCCTTGAGACTGTTTTTT	CASSLDIRSLRLFF
15	TRBV7-2	NA	TRBJ2-3	TRBD2	TGTGCCAGCAGCTTTAGGGGACTAGCGGCAGATACGCAGTATTTT	CASSFRGLAADTQYF
16	TRBV19	NA	TRBJ1-1	NA	TGTGCCAGTAGTATATCGGACACCCCCCTGAACACTGAAGCTTTCTTT	CASSISDTPLNTEAFF
15	TRBV6-5	NA	TRBJ1-3	TRBD1	TGTGCCAGCACTCGACAGGGCTCCTCTGGAAACACCATATATTTT	CASTRQGSSGNTIYF